The clone carrying this T cell receptor beta chain has only a few counts. The germline V gene has CDR1 SGHKS and CDR2 YYEKEE (reference sequence). V lost 4 bases and J lost 8, with 18 bases in between. The CDR3 length is 14 residues. A multiplex PCR was run with 60 Vbeta primers and 13 Jbeta primers. The table came from immunoSEQ multiplex PCR; TCRdb's copy has only in-frame clones and leaves some out. The sample shows 100,000 to 150,000 clones, 75% to 85% of them seen only once. These data belong to a study of cytomegalovirus exposure and HLA in healthy donors. The J gene is TRBJ1-2, the V gene TRBV5-5, with TRBD1 as a possible D gene (6 bases). What was sequenced was PBMCs. The TCR was taken from a male donor in good health and CMV-seronegative. The CDR3 region has the DNA TGTGCCAGCAGCGGAGATTGGACAGCCCACGGCTACACCTTC. Translating it yields CASSGDWTAHGYTF. Variable domain in full (rest from reference TRBV5-5 and TRBJ1-2): DAGVTQSPTHLIKTRGQQVTLRCSPISGHKSVSWYQQVLGQGPQFIFQYYEKEERGRGNFPDRFSARQFPNYSSELNVNALLLGDSALYLCASSGDWTAHGYTFGSGTRLTVV.